The 26 T cell receptor beta chains below were found in one sample sequenced in a study of spatial heterogeneity in lung cancer (dated 2019 in TCRdb). The time point label, read with the paper, signifies: blood at routine non-recurrence follow-up after resection. Without any cell sorting, TCR sequencing was performed on whole RNA extracted either from tumor and nontumor lung tissue or from cryopreserved PBMC samples. The protocol used for the library was 5' RACE. The instrument given in TCRdb is NextSeq 500. Clones were called with MiXCR by TCRdb after fastp trimmed the public reads at Q25, and only in-frame beta chains were retained. Duplicate CDR3 protein sequences are folded into a single record with the most common DNA and genes. This sample comprises fewer than 30,000 distinct CDR3 sequences, around 6% of them detected only once. Of the sample, more than 20% falls within the top ten clones. Sequenced here: PBMCs, sampled at follow-up. These receptors were collected from a male donor with early-stage non-small cell lung cancer.

As concerns this clonotype: This may be a read error: a much more frequent sequence differs by one nucleotide. Here the CDR3 omits its conserved ending phenylalanine or tryptophan, so a read error is the likely source. This rearrangement joins TRBV20-1 to TRBJ1-1; perhaps TRBD1 as D (5 bases). Germline V CDR1 and CDR2: DFQATT, SNEGSKA (reference sequence). Deletions cut 2 bases from V and 0 bases from J, with 13 bases between. The CDR3 spans 15 residues. The CDR3 DNA sequence: TGCAGTGCTAGACGGGGCCTGGGGATGAACACTGAAGCTTTCCTT. It specifies CSARRGLGMNTEAFL.

This clonotype was picked up many times. The rearrangement links TRBV4-1 to TRBJ2-7; D is undetermined. This CDR3 is 15 amino acids long. The germline CDR1 and CDR2 sequences are MGHRA and YSYEKL. Trimming took off 0 bases at V and 3 bases at J, with 12 bases between the two ends. CDR3 sequence (DNA): TGCGCCAGCAGCCAAGATCTTGGCAGCCGCTACGAGCAGTACTTC. It specifies CASSQDLGSRYEQYF.

This clonotype showed up many times. V gene TRBV6-5 combines with J gene TRBJ1-6; possible D gene TRBD1, 5 bases. The V end lost 5 bases, the J end lost 6 bases, and 11 bases lay between the germline ends. CDR3 length: 14 amino acids. Germline lookup yields CDR1 MNHEY and CDR2 SVGAGI. CDR3 sequence reads: CASSLRGVNSPLHF. In nucleotides, the CDR3 is TGTGCCAGCAGTCTAAGAGGGGTTAATTCACCCCTCCACTTT.

As for this clonotype: A much larger clonotype is one base distant, so this may be a read error. The rearrangement links TRBV18 to TRBJ2-1; 9 nucleotides agree with TRBD1. The CDR3 is 14 amino acids. V lost 8 bases to trimming and J lost 7 bases; unmatched junction nucleotides: 9. The germline V gene has CDR1 KGHSH and CDR2 LQKENI. The CDR3 sequence: CASPEGQGVNEQFF. CDR3 DNA sequence: TGTGCCAGCCCAGAGGGACAGGGTGTTAATGAGCAGTTCTTC.

This clonotype appeared a few times. V is TRBV5-1 and J is TRBJ1-1, with D possibly being TRBD1 (6 bases). The CDR3 extends over 14 amino acids. V was pared by 4 bases and J by 3 bases, with 13 bases between. Per germline, CDR1 SGHRS and CDR2 YFSETQ. The CDR3 nucleotides are TGCGCCAGCAGCAGCAGGGGCGGCTACACTGAAGCTTTCTTT. Translation gives CASSSRGGYTEAFF.

This clonotype was counted many times. The chain combines TRBV23-1 with TRBJ2-2, with D perhaps matching TRBD1 (6 bases). TRBV23-1 is an ORF for which the function is uncertain. Between the trimmed V and J ends, which lost 3 bases and 5 bases, there was a span of 10 bases. The CDR3 has 14 residues. The CDR3 is CASSHNRATGELFF. CDR3 sequence (DNA): TGCGCCAGCAGTCATAACAGGGCGACCGGGGAGCTGTTTTTT.

This clonotype was recorded many times. The chain joins TRBV20-1 to TRBJ1-4; D is undetermined. Trimming cost V 1 base and J 3 bases, with 6 bases left between them. This CDR3 is 13 amino acids long. Germline assignment: CDR1 DFQATT and CDR2 SNEGSKA (reference sequence). The CDR3 here is CSARAGPNEKLFF. The CDR3 DNA reads TGCAGTGCTAGAGCTGGACCTAATGAAAAACTGTTTTTT.

In its sample, this clonotype was seen many times. The V call is TRBV7-2, the J call TRBJ1-5; D not certain. With 1 base removed from V and 4 bases from J, the gap between germline ends came to 14 bases. Germline V gene sequence: CDR1 SGHTA, CDR2 FQGNSA. CDR3 size: 16 residues. Here the CDR3 reads CASSLDFKTGNQPQHF. The CDR3 DNA sequence: TGTGCCAGCAGCTTAGATTTCAAGACGGGTAATCAGCCCCAGCATTTT.

This clonotype was detected ten times or more. The V and J genes are TRBV7-2 and TRBJ1-1, with TRBD1 matching over 8 bases. The CDR3 is 15 amino acids. The V gene's germline CDR1 is SGHTA and CDR2 FQGNSA. J gave up 5 bases and V 5 bases, and 10 bases lay outside the gene matches. CDR3 coding DNA: TGTGCCAGCAGCGGAGGACAGGGAGTTTTTACTGAAGCTTTCTTT. As protein: CASSGGQGVFTEAFF.

This clonotype was seen repeatedly, ten times or more. This chain connects TRBV28 to TRBJ1-5, with D possibly TRBD1 on 5 matching bases. Germline loops: CDR1 MDHEN, CDR2 SYDVKM. There are 13 residues in the CDR3. V was pared by 7 bases and J by 4 bases, with 11 bases between. CDR3 in amino acids: CASIEDRNQPQHF. CDR3 bases: TGTGCCAGCATAGAAGACAGAAATCAGCCCCAGCATTTT.

This clonotype has at least ten counts. The chain couples TRBV7-2 to TRBJ1-5; D is uncertain. The V end lost 0 bases, the J end lost 3 bases, and 3 bases lay between the germline ends. Germline V lookup: CDR1 SGHTA, CDR2 FQGNSA. This CDR3 region has 13 residues. CDR3 DNA: TGTGCCAGCAGCTTAGCGAACAATCAGCCCCAGCATTTT. The encoded protein is CASSLANNQPQHF.

J is TRBJ2-1 and V is TRBV20-1; TRBD1 aligns across 7 bases. The CDR3 sequence is 14 residues long. Germline V gene data show CDR1 as DFQATT and CDR2 as SNEGSKA (reference sequence). The J segment lost 3 bases and the V segment lost 6 bases, leaving 8 bases of the junction unmatched. The CDR3 loop is CSAPPDRYYNEQFF. The CDR3 DNA sequence: TGCAGTGCCCCCCCGGACAGGTACTACAATGAGCAGTTCTTC.

The V call is TRBV11-3, the J call TRBJ2-2, with 8 bases that match TRBD2. Germline lookup yields CDR1 SGHNT and CDR2 YENEEA. The CDR3 consists of 19 residues. Trimming took 5 bases from V and 1 from J; bases not matched to a gene: 15. This chain's CDR3 is CASSPLPPLAGKNTGELFF. DNA for the CDR3: TGTGCCAGCAGCCCCCTCCCACCTCTAGCGGGCAAGAACACCGGGGAGCTGTTTTTT.

This clonotype came up many times. The chain recombines TRBV29-1 with TRBJ1-3; 7 bases align to TRBD1. Per the germline V gene, CDR1 is SQVTM and CDR2 is ANQGSEA. This CDR3 is 13 amino acids long. The V and J ends lost 6 bases and 0 bases, in that order; junction bases with no gene match: 2. CDR3 sequence reads: CSVTGSSGNTIYF. Here the CDR3 DNA reads TGCAGCGTGACAGGGAGCTCTGGAAACACCATATATTTT.

By share, this clonotype ranks as medium-sized. The CDR3, as DNA: TGTGCCAGCCCTAGCACAGATACGCAGTATTTT. Translating gives CASPSTDTQYF. V gene TRBV28 combines with J gene TRBJ2-3; D gene unclear. Trimming left V 8 bases short and J 0 bases short, with 3 bases between. Germline assignment: CDR1 MDHEN and CDR2 SYDVKM. The CDR3 extends over 11 amino acids.

This clonotype was counted many times. The chain's CDR3 is CASSFGTSGHTQYF. Here the CDR3 DNA reads TGTGCCAGCAGCTTCGGGACTAGCGGACATACGCAGTATTTT. The chain is built from TRBV7-9 and TRBJ2-3; 11 nucleotides line up with TRBD2. The germline gives CDR1 SEHNR, CDR2 FQNEAQ (reference sequence). With 3 bases clipped from V and 7 bases from J, the junction kept 3 bases outside the gene matches. This CDR3 comprises 14 residues.

Turning to this clonotype: A single base separates this from a much larger clone, so it may be a read error. This sequence joins TRBV30 and TRBJ2-3; D is unresolved. Germline V gene data show CDR1 as GTSNPN and CDR2 as SVGIG (reference sequence). This CDR3 has 12 residues. For the CDR3, the DNA is TGTGCCTGGAGCACGGCGTCAGATATGCAGTATTTT. Translating it yields CAWSTASDMQYF.

This clonotype was seen at least ten times. The chain uses TRBV7-9 and TRBJ2-2, with D hard to call. Between the trimmed V and J ends, which lost 7 bases and 7 bases, there was a span of 13 bases. This CDR3 comprises 13 residues. CDR1 SEHNR and CDR2 FQNEAQ come from the germline V gene (reference sequence). DNA for the CDR3: TGTGCCAGCACCCGCGTTGCCCACGGGGAGCTGTTTTTT. Protein product: CASTRVAHGELFF.

This clonotype has a handful of counts. This chain links TRBV4-1 with TRBJ2-3; the D gene is possibly TRBD2 (5 bases). Germline CDR1 MGHRA, CDR2 YSYEKL. Trimming removed 1 base from V and 4 bases from J, with 9 bases in between. The length of the CDR3 is 14 residues. CDR3 residues: CASSQAGSPDTQYF. For the CDR3, the DNA is TGCGCCAGCAGCCAAGCTGGGAGTCCAGATACGCAGTATTTT.

This clonotype has only a few counts. J is TRBJ2-1 and V is TRBV6-4; D unclear. The CDR3 consists of 15 residues. V lost 3 bases and J lost 8, with 17 bases in between. Germline loops: CDR1 MRHNA, CDR2 SNTAGT. CDR3 region: CASSDWQVQVDEQFF. The CDR3 bases are TGTGCCAGCAGTGATTGGCAGGTCCAGGTAGATGAGCAGTTCTTC.

This clonotype showed up many times. The V and J genes are TRBV27 and TRBJ2-7, with 9 bases matching TRBD2. V shed 0 bases and J 2 bases; nucleotides not matched to a gene: 17. The germline CDR1 and CDR2 sequences are MNHEY and SMNVEV (reference sequence). This CDR3 has 20 residues. The CDR3 reads CASSLSVVAGALPVAYEQYV. CDR3 in DNA: TGTGCCAGCAGTTTATCGGTTGTAGCGGGAGCTTTACCGGTCGCCTACGAGCAGTACGTC.

This clonotype was found many times. The chain uses TRBV12-3 or TRBV12-4 and TRBJ1-4; a possible D gene is TRBD1 (5 bases). Trimming stripped 6 bases from V and 4 bases from J, with 12 bases between. The CDR3 totals 14 residues. The CDR3 DNA reads TGTGCCAGCAGACCGGGACGGGATAATGAAAAACTGTTTTTT. This translates into CASRPGRDNEKLFF.

This clonotype has only a few counts. The V call is TRBV7-9, the J call TRBJ1-1, with D unresolved. Germline V lookup: CDR1 SEHNR, CDR2 FQNEAQ (reference sequence). V was pared by 5 bases and J by 0 bases, with 13 bases between. The CDR3 is 15 amino acids. CDR3 in amino acids: CASSRRGRLNTEAFF. DNA for the CDR3: TGTGCCAGCAGCCGCCGAGGACGCCTGAACACTGAAGCTTTCTTT. Using reference TRBV7-9 and TRBJ1-1 for the parts outside the CDR3, the full variable domain is DTGVSQNPRHKITKRGQNVTFRCDPISEHNRLYWYRQTLGQGPEFLTYFQNEAQLEKSRLLSDRFSAERPKGSFSTLEIQRTEQGDSAMYLCASSRRGRLNTEAFFGQGTRLTVV.

The gene calls are TRBV7-9 and TRBJ2-1, with D perhaps assigned TRBD1 or TRBD2 (5 bases each). CDR1 SEHNR and CDR2 FQNEAQ come from the germline V gene (reference sequence). V was cut by 3 bases and J by 9 bases, with 9 bases left in between. The CDR3 runs to 12 residues. This chain's CDR3 is CASSFPGREQFF. DNA for the CDR3: TGTGCCAGCAGCTTCCCGGGACGTGAGCAGTTCTTC.

This clonotype was detected many times. The rearrangement links TRBV28 to TRBJ2-1; D is ambiguous. The V and J ends lost 2 bases and 5 bases respectively, with 10 bases between them. Germline V gene lookup returns CDR1 MDHEN and CDR2 SYDVKM. The CDR3 spans 14 residues. The CDR3 spells CASSLVLRNNEQFF. The DNA for the CDR3 is TGTGCCAGCAGTTTAGTACTCAGGAACAATGAGCAGTTCTTC. The variable domain in full, with the rest retrieved from reference TRBV28 and TRBJ2-1, is DVKVTQSSRYLVKRTGEKVFLECVQDMDHENMFWYRQDPGLGLRLIYFSYDVKMKEKGDIPEGYSVSREKKERFSLILESASTNQTSMYLCASSLVLRNNEQFFGPGTRLTVL.

This clonotype has a count of ten or more. V and J are TRBV5-4 and TRBJ2-2; TRBD1 matches at 7 bases. The CDR3 sequence is 13 residues long. After removal of 3 bases from V and 6 bases from J, the junction contained 2 bases not matched to a gene. The germline CDR1 and CDR2 sequences are SGHNT and YYREEE (reference sequence). The CDR3 loop reads CASSSGQAGELFF. CDR3 DNA sequence: TGTGCCAGCAGCTCAGGACAGGCCGGGGAGCTGTTTTTT. Full variable domain (outside the CDR3, taken from reference TRBV5-4 and TRBJ2-2): ETGVTQSPTHLIKTRGQQVTLRCSSQSGHNTVSWYQQALGQGPQFIFQYYREEENGRGNFPPRFSGLQFPNYSSELNVNALELDDSALYLCASSSGQAGELFFGEGSRLTVL.